The 27 T cell receptor beta chains below all came from one sample that was sequenced in a study of OX40 agonist ivuxolimab in advanced cancers. The repertoire was sequenced with immunoSEQ multiplex PCR; TCRdb's copy has only in-frame clones and lacks some. The sample gives under 200,000 clones, around 94% of which show up once; 0.3% to 0.35% is in the top ten. The source material was CD4+ or CD8+ T cells sorted from blood, sampled in a trial of the OX40 agonist ivuxolimab. All receptors derive from an adult with an advanced solid tumor such as melanoma, head and neck, liver or kidney cancer.

This clone was seen just once. The V gene is TRBV5-1, the J gene TRBJ2-7; no definite D call. Per germline, CDR1 SGHRS and CDR2 YFSETQ. The V end lost 0 bases, the J end lost 3 bases, and 7 bases lay between the germline ends. CDR3 size: 13 residues. Here the CDR3 DNA reads TGCGCCAGCAGCTTGGATGGCCGCTACGAGCAGTACTTC. Amino acid sequence: CASSLDGRYEQYF.

Of note for this clone: An end of the junction does not agree with germline; a read error may underlie this. V is TRBV7-2 and J is TRBJ2-7, with 9 positions matching TRBD1. The CDR3 is 12 residues long. Germline-derived CDR1 and CDR2 are SGHTA and FQGNSA. The DNA of the CDR3 is TGTGCCAGCAGCTTAGAGGAGGGACAGGGAAGCTTC. Translating gives CASSLEEGQGSF.

The chain links TRBV19 to TRBJ1-6, with 9 positions matching TRBD1. V lost 3 bases to trimming and J lost 9 bases; unmatched junction nucleotides: 6. The CDR3 consists of 15 residues. Germline loops: CDR1 LNHDA, CDR2 SQIVND (reference sequence). Here the CDR3 DNA reads TGTGCCAGTAGTATGGTGGACAGGGGAGTTTCACCCCTCCACTTT. Its translation is CASSMVDRGVSPLHF.

This chain joins TRBV30 and TRBJ2-4; D remains unclear. Per the germline V gene, CDR1 is GTSNPN and CDR2 is SVGIG (reference sequence). This CDR3 is 15 amino acids long. Deletions cut 0 bases from V and 0 bases from J, with 9 bases between. DNA of the CDR3: TGTGCCTGGAGTGTATTTGGTCTAGCCAAAAACATTCAGTACTTC. Translated, it gives CAWSVFGLAKNIQYF.

This clone was observed a single time. The chain is built from TRBV5-5 and TRBJ1-1; weak D call: TRBD1 (6 bases). V was trimmed by 0 bases and J by 5 bases, leaving 20 bases between them. CDR1 and CDR2 from the germline V gene are SGHKS and YYEKEE (reference sequence). The CDR3 has 17 amino acids. The CDR3 DNA reads as TGTGCCAGCAGCTTGGTCGGGGCAGGGGAGGTTCAAACTGAAGCTTTCTTT. It is translated as CASSLVGAGEVQTEAFF.

The CDR3 loop is CATYFGGRGDTEAFF. In DNA, the CDR3 is TGTGCCACTTATTTTGGGGGGCGCGGGGACACTGAAGCTTTCTTT. The chain uses TRBV5-4 and TRBJ1-1, with D perhaps matching TRBD1 (6 bases). CDR1 is SGHNT and CDR2 is YYREEE in the germline V gene (reference sequence). The CDR3 sequence is 15 residues long. The ends were cut back, 9 bases at V and 3 bases at J, with 21 bases in the middle.

The V and J genes are TRBV6-6 and TRBJ1-5; maybe TRBD1 (6 bases). The CDR3 consists of 12 residues. Germline V lookup: CDR1 MNHNY, CDR2 SVGAGI (reference sequence). The V end lost 8 bases, the J end lost 11 bases, and 16 bases lay between the germline ends. The CDR3 sequence: CASLGGSGAQHF. Written as DNA, the CDR3 is TGTGCCAGCTTGGGGGGCTCGGGGGCCCAGCATTTT.

The chain joins TRBV7-6 to TRBJ2-2, with TRBD1 as a possible D gene (5 bases). Trimming pared 5 bases from V and 5 bases from J, leaving 15 bases between. In germline, CDR1 is SGHVS, CDR2 FNYEAQ. This CDR3 is 15 amino acids long. CDR3 bases: TGTGCCAGCAGCGCCTCAGGGTCGGTGACCGGGGAGCTGTTTTTT. It specifies CASSASGSVTGELFF.

The rearrangement joins TRBV19 to TRBJ2-4; D is perhaps TRBD2 (6 bases). This CDR3 contains 18 residues. With 5 bases removed from V and 2 bases from J, the gap between germline ends came to 22 bases. The germline gives CDR1 LNHDA, CDR2 SQIVND (reference sequence). This CDR3 is CASSPDRGTLSPKNIQYF. Written as DNA, the CDR3 is TGTGCCAGTAGTCCCGACCGGGGGACGCTTAGTCCCAAAAACATTCAGTACTTC. Full variable domain (missing parts from reference TRBV19 and TRBJ2-4): DGGITQSPKYLFRKEGQNVTLSCEQNLNHDAMYWYRQDPGQGLRLIYYSQIVNDFQKGDIAEGYSVSREKKESFPLTVTSAQKNPTAFYLCASSPDRGTLSPKNIQYFGAGTRLSVL.

The chain joins TRBV9 to TRBJ2-2; D possibly corresponds to TRBD2 (5 bases). V lost 5 bases and J 0 bases, leaving 8 bases between the germline ends. The CDR3 spans 14 residues. The V gene's germline CDR1 is SGDLS and CDR2 YYNGEE. CDR3 nucleotide sequence: TGTGCCAGCAGGCCCGGGACGAACACCGGGGAGCTGTTTTTT. Translating gives CASRPGTNTGELFF.

J is TRBJ2-7 and V is TRBV27; 10 bases align to TRBD1. V dropped 2 bases and J dropped 8; count of bases not matched to a gene: 6. This CDR3 comprises 14 residues. Germline V gives CDR1 MNHEY, CDR2 SMNVEV (reference sequence). CDR3 residues: CASSLRQGANQQYF. The CDR3 DNA follows: TGTGCCAGCAGTTTAAGACAGGGGGCAAATCAGCAGTACTTC.

This clone was seen just once. V and J are TRBV2 and TRBJ1-2, with TRBD1 as a possible D gene (5 bases). Trimming left V 8 bases short and J 4 bases short, with 11 bases between. The CDR3 consists of 12 residues. Germline V gene data show CDR1 as SNHLY and CDR2 as FYNNEI. This chain's CDR3 is CASGASLYGYTF. Here the CDR3 DNA reads TGTGCCAGCGGGGCCAGCCTCTATGGCTACACCTTC.

J is TRBJ1-2 and V is TRBV5-8; D possibly corresponds to TRBD1 (5 bases). Germline V gene sequence: CDR1 SGHTS, CDR2 YDEGEE. The CDR3 runs 13 residues. Trimming removed 0 bases at V and 7 bases at J, with 10 bases between. CDR3 in amino acids: CASSLGPGGGYTF. The DNA of the CDR3 is TGTGCCAGCAGCTTGGGGCCGGGGGGTGGCTACACCTTC.

The chain carries TRBV21-1 and TRBJ2-7; no check of the table's D call, TRBD1, against the DNA was made. TRBV21-1 is classified as a pseudogene. The CDR3 sequence is 12 residues long. CDR3 DNA sequence: TGTGCCAGCAGCAAAGACAGTTACGAGCAGTACTTC. Encoded protein: CASSKDSYEQYF.

This sequence joins TRBV14 and TRBJ1-3; D might be TRBD1 (5 bases). There are 16 residues in the CDR3. Trimming took 1 base from V and 1 from J, leaving 11 bases between them. Germline values: CDR1 SGHDN, CDR2 FVKESK. In nucleotides, the CDR3 is TGTGCCAGCAGCCAAGCAGGGAGCTCATCTGGAAACACCATATATTTT. Protein: CASSQAGSSSGNTIYF.

The rearrangement uses TRBV29-1 and TRBJ2-2, with 10 bases lining up with TRBD1. The CDR3 covers 14 residues. Germline lookup yields CDR1 SQVTM and CDR2 ANQGSEA. The J segment lost 4 bases and the V segment lost 4 bases, leaving 3 bases of the junction unmatched. In nucleotides, the CDR3 is TGCAGCGTTGGGGACAGGGGTGGCACCGGGGAGCTGTTTTTT. It specifies CSVGDRGGTGELFF.

The chain couples TRBV9 to TRBJ2-2, with 8 bases fitting TRBD1. This CDR3 contains 15 residues. The V gene end was trimmed by 0 bases and the J gene end by 7 bases; junction bases not matched to a gene: 5. The germline CDR1 and CDR2 sequences are SGDLS and YYNGEE. CDR3: CASSVEAGGIGELFF. In DNA, the CDR3 is TGTGCCAGCAGCGTAGAGGCAGGGGGCATCGGGGAGCTGTTTTTT.

CDR3: CASTRQGLTYEQYF. CDR3 in DNA: TGTGCCAGCACCAGACAGGGACTCACCTACGAGCAGTACTTC. V is TRBV28 and J is TRBJ2-7, with D possibly TRBD1 on 7 matching bases. Trimming took off 7 bases at V and 2 bases at J, with 15 bases between the two ends. Germline CDR1 is MDHEN and CDR2 is SYDVKM. CDR3 size: 14 residues.

The chain employs TRBV9 and TRBJ1-1; a possible D gene is TRBD1 (5 bases). Trimming pared 3 bases from V and 6 bases from J, leaving 12 bases between. The germline V gene has CDR1 SGDLS and CDR2 YYNGEE. The CDR3 is 13 amino acids. The CDR3 spells CASSARKGSEAFF. The CDR3 nucleotides are TGTGCCAGCAGCGCGCGGAAGGGGTCTGAAGCTTTCTTT. Variable domain in full (rest from reference TRBV9 and TRBJ1-1): DSGVTQTPKHLITATGQRVTLRCSPRSGDLSVYWYQQSLDQGLQFLIQYYNGEERAKGNILERFSAQQFPDLHSELNLSSLELGDSALYFCASSARKGSEAFFGQGTRLTVV.

The chain uses TRBV19 and TRBJ2-7, with 10 bases fitting TRBD1. The junction had 9 bases not matched to a gene; V was cut back by 5 bases and J by 2 bases. From germline, CDR1 is LNHDA and CDR2 SQIVND (reference sequence). The CDR3 loop spans 16 amino acids. CDR3 sequence (DNA): TGTGCCAGTAGTCCCGGGACAGGGGCGGTCACCTACGAGCAGTACTTC. Translated, it gives CASSPGTGAVTYEQYF.

The chain uses TRBV19 and TRBJ1-1; perhaps TRBD1 as D (6 bases). Germline assignment: CDR1 LNHDA and CDR2 SQIVND (reference sequence). Trimming cost V 7 bases and J 5 bases, with 14 bases left between them. The CDR3 has 13 residues. In DNA form, the CDR3 reads TGTGCCAGTAACAGGGTAGGTTATACTGAAGCTTTCTTT. It is translated as CASNRVGYTEAFF.

The chain uses TRBV6-1 and TRBJ1-2; 10 bases agree with TRBD1. In germline, CDR1 is MNHNS, CDR2 SASEGT. V dropped 6 bases and J dropped 8; count of bases not matched to a gene: 9. This CDR3 region has 14 residues. CDR3: CASSENWDRGGYTF. DNA for the CDR3: TGTGCCAGCAGCGAAAATTGGGACAGGGGCGGCTACACCTTC.

The chain combines TRBV7-6 with TRBJ2-4, with D possibly being TRBD1 (6 bases). This CDR3 has 15 residues. Germline CDR1 and CDR2: SGHVS and FNYEAQ. V was clipped by 2 bases and J by 8 bases, with 16 bases between them. The CDR3 protein is CASSLMLGARDIQYF. The CDR3 DNA reads TGTGCCAGCAGCTTAATGCTGGGGGCGAGGGACATTCAGTACTTC.

This clone was observed a few times. The rearrangement links TRBV5-4 to TRBJ2-1; either TRBD1 or TRBD2 may fit D (5 bases each). V was clipped by 0 bases and J by 6 bases, with 19 bases between them. This CDR3 spans 17 amino acids. Germline-derived CDR1 and CDR2 are SGHNT and YYREEE (reference sequence). The DNA for the CDR3 is TGTGCCAGCAGCTTGGGTTTTGGTCGGGGAAGGGGCAATGAGCAGTTCTTC. This codes for CASSLGFGRGRGNEQFF. Full variable domain (missing parts from reference TRBV5-4 and TRBJ2-1): ETGVTQSPTHLIKTRGQQVTLRCSSQSGHNTVSWYQQALGQGPQFIFQYYREEENGRGNFPPRFSGLQFPNYSSELNVNALELDDSALYLCASSLGFGRGRGNEQFFGPGTRLTVL.

This clone is a singleton in its sample. This chain links TRBV7-9 with TRBJ1-4, with D possibly matching TRBD1 (6 bases). The CDR3 spans 15 residues. V was pared by 2 bases and J by 8 bases, with 15 bases between. The germline gives CDR1 SEHNR, CDR2 FQNEAQ (reference sequence). DNA of the CDR3: TGTGCCAGCAGCTTAAGCCCAAACCAGGGGGAAAAACTGTTTTTT. Residues: CASSLSPNQGEKLFF. Full variable domain (missing parts from reference TRBV7-9 and TRBJ1-4): DTGVSQNPRHKITKRGQNVTFRCDPISEHNRLYWYRQTLGQGPEFLTYFQNEAQLEKSRLLSDRFSAERPKGSFSTLEIQRTEQGDSAMYLCASSLSPNQGEKLFFGSGTQLSVL.

This chain joins TRBV28 and TRBJ2-5, with 8 bases identical to TRBD2. There are 13 residues in the CDR3. The V gene end was trimmed by 4 bases and the J gene end by 7 bases; junction bases not matched to a gene: 5. Germline V CDR1 and CDR2: MDHEN, SYDVKM. The CDR3: CASSWGLDGTQYF. The CDR3 DNA is TGTGCCAGCAGTTGGGGACTAGACGGGACCCAGTACTTC. The full variable domain, in which reference TRBV28 and TRBJ2-5 provide the parts outside the CDR3, is DVKVTQSSRYLVKRTGEKVFLECVQDMDHENMFWYRQDPGLGLRLIYFSYDVKMKEKGDIPEGYSVSREKKERFSLILESASTNQTSMYLCASSWGLDGTQYFGPGTRLLVL.

The chain employs TRBV6-5 and TRBJ1-1; D unclear. This CDR3 has 12 residues. The V end was cut by 7 bases, the J end by 9 bases, with 15 bases between. Germline V lookup: CDR1 MNHEY, CDR2 SVGAGI. DNA for the CDR3: TGTGCCAGCACCGCCTCTGGGGAGAAAGCTTTCTTT. Encoded protein: CASTASGEKAFF.